This T cell receptor beta chain is drawn from a study of beta chain features in type 1 diabetes. The overall study: Cells sorted and examined across all samples totaled approximately 110 million.

Averaging approximately 0.11 L, one heparinised blood draw came from each individual donor. Details on this clone: Its antigen remains unidentified.

Germline V CDR1 and CDR2: MNHEY, SVGAGI. Trimming took off 6 bases at V and 8 bases at J, with 13 bases between the two ends. This CDR3 region has 12 residues. General study results and limits: The naive, central memory and Treg TCRB repertoires of patients appeared to be more similar to one another than those of healthy donors. Shortening that was moderate but significant affected the TCRB CDR3s of Type 1 diabetes patients in all four CD4+ subsets.

Expressed TCRB transcripts were sequenced because the entire RNA isolate underwent reverse transcription. Some clones are missing from TCRdb's copy, which holds only in-frame ones; the method was immunoSEQ multiplex PCR. The sample records approximately 120,000 clones, around a sixth being singletons. The TCR comes from a man between 18 and 29 years old with type 1 diabetes. The chain is built from TRBV6-5 and TRBJ1-1; TRBD1 might be the D (6 bases). Input material: central memory CD4+ T cells from blood. The CDR3 is CASSSTGQEAFF. Here the CDR3 DNA reads TGTGCCAGCAGCTCGACAGGCCAAGAAGCTTTCTTT.